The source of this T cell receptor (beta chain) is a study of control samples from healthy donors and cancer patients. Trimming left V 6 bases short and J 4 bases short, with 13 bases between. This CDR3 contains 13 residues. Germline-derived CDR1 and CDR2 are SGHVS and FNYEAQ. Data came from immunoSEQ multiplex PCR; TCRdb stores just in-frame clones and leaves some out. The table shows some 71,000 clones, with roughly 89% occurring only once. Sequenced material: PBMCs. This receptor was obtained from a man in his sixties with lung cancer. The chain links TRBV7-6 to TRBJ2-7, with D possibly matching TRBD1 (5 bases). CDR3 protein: CASRQAGSYEQYF. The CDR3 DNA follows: TGTGCCAGCAGACAGGCAGGGTCGTACGAGCAGTACTTC.